This record covers a single TCR beta chain. The antigen is unknown. This entry comes from a study of identifying expanded T cells in peripheral blood. Study-wide findings and caveats: Approximately 2-week clone count variance significantly increased as total template count grew. Roughly 1.1 clones differed between technical replicates, versus around 15 and 19 over time.

TCRdb's copy holds only in-frame clones and misses some; the assay was immunoSEQ multiplex PCR. The sample lists about 52,000 clones, approximately 80% seen once, with 12% to 15% in the top ten. During the collection period, no donor immune events like infections were recorded. The clonotype was recovered from a person aged 18 to 75 in good health. Sample: blood.

The CDR3 coding sequence is TGCGCCAGCAGCTTGGATGGCGGGACCAAAAACATTCAGTACTTC. This sequence encodes CASSLDGGTKNIQYF. The chain uses TRBV5-1 and TRBJ2-4; D may be TRBD2 (6 bases). The V end lost 0 bases, the J end lost 2 bases, and 9 bases lay between the germline ends. Germline CDR1 and CDR2: SGHRS and YFSETQ. The CDR3 covers 15 residues.